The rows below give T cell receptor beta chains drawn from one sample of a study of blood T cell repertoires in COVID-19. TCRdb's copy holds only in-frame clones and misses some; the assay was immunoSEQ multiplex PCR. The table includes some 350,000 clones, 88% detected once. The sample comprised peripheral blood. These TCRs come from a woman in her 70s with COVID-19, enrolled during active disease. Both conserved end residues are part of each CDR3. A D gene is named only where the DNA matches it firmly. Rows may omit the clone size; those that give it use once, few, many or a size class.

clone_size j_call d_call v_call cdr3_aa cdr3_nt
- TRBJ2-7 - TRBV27 CASSSFGISSYEQYF TGTGCCAGCAGTTCCTTCGGGATTAGCTCCTACGAGCAGTACTTC
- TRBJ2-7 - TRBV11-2 CASSSQAEYEQYF TGTGCCAGCAGCTCCCAAGCGGAATACGAGCAGTACTTC
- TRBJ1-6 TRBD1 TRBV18 CASSPPGTGSNSPLHF TGTGCCAGCTCACCACCGGGGACAGGGAGTAATTCACCCCTCCACTTT
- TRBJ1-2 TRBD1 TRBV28 CASSSRGTGSGYTF TGTGCCAGCAGTTCCAGAGGGACAGGGAGTGGCTACACCTTC
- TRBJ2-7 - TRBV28 CASSLSDLSSYEQYF TGTGCCAGCAGTTTATCGGACTTAAGCTCCTACGAGCAGTACTTC
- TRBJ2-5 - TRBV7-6 CASSLGAFEAEHQETQYF TGTGCCAGCAGCTTAGGGGCTTTCGAAGCGGAGCATCAAGAGACCCAGTACTTC
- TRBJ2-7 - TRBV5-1 CASSSTGLNYEQYF TGCGCCAGCAGCTCCACAGGGTTGAACTACGAGCAGTACTTC
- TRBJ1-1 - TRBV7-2 CASSFQGGTEAFF TGTGCCAGCAGCTTTCAAGGGGGCACTGAAGCTTTCTTT
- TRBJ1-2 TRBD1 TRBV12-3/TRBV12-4 CASSGQGAGGYTF TGTGCCAGCAGCGGACAGGGGGCTGGGGGCTACACCTTC
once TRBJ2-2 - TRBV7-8 CASSVTSKSTGELFF TGTGCCAGCAGCGTGACTAGTAAGAGCACCGGGGAGCTGTTTTTT
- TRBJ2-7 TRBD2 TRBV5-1 CASSFLAGFPPTGF TGCGCCAGCAGCTTCCTAGCGGGGTTTCCCCCAACCGGCTTC
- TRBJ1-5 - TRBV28 CASSSDISWNQPQHF TGTGCCAGCAGCTCTGACATCAGCTGGAACCAGCCCCAGCATTTT
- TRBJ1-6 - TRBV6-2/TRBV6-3 CASSPLGRDSSPLHF TGTGCCAGCAGTCCACTGGGCAGGGATAGTTCACCCCTCCACTTT
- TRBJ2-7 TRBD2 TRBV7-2 CASRPGGTDYEQYF TGTGCCAGCAGGCCGGGGGGGACCGACTACGAGCAGTACTTC
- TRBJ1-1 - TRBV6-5 CASSYDLRGFEAFF TGTGCCAGCAGTTACGACCTAAGGGGTTTTGAAGCTTTCTTT
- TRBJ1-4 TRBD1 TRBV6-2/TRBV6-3 CASSFLGQINEKLFF TGTGCCAGCAGTTTCCTGGGACAGATTAATGAAAAACTGTTTTTT
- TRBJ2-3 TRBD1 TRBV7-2 CASSLASRGPDTQYF TGTGCCAGCAGCTTAGCCTCCAGGGGGCCAGATACGCAGTATTTT
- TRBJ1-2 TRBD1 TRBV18 CASSPMQGADGYTF TGTGCCAGCTCACCTATGCAGGGGGCGGATGGCTACACCTTC
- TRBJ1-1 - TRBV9 CASSVQNTEAFF TGTGCCAGCAGCGTCCAGAACACTGAAGCTTTCTTT
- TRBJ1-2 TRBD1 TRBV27 CASSSGTGNGYTF TGTGCCAGCAGTTCCGGGACAGGGAATGGCTACACCTTC
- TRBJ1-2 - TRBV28 CASSPHEVLYGYTF TGTGCCAGCAGCCCACATGAGGTGCTCTATGGCTACACCTTC
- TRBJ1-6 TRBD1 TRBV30 CAWSVRGQYGNSPLHF TGTGCCTGGAGTGTAAGGGGGCAGTACGGTAATTCACCCCTCCACTTT
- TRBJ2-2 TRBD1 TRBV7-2 CASSYKQGGLTGELFF TGTGCCAGCTCCTACAAACAGGGGGGCCTCACCGGGGAGCTGTTTTTT
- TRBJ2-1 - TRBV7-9 CASSYNNEQFF TGTGCCAGCAGCTATAACAATGAGCAGTTCTTC
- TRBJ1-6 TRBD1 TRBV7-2 CASSSYSPGQGNSPLHF TGTGCCAGCAGCTCTTATAGTCCGGGACAGGGAAATTCACCCCTCCACTTT
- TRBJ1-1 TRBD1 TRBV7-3 CASSSTGATEAFF TGTGCCAGCAGCTCAACAGGGGCCACTGAAGCTTTCTTT
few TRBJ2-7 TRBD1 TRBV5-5 CASRPAGTGVPYEQYF TGTGCCAGCAGGCCTGCCGGGACAGGGGTACCCTACGAGCAGTACTTC